This T cell receptor (beta chain) was documented in a study of T cell responses to AZD1222 COVID-19 vaccine. Sequencing was performed with immunoSEQ multiplex PCR; in TCRdb, only in-frame clones are kept and a portion is missing. The table records over 120,000 clones, 70% to 90% of them present only once. This TCR was recovered from an adult in good health. This specimen was peripheral blood, taken on day 0 of AZD1222 vaccination.

The DNA for the CDR3 is TGCGCCAGCAGCTTGGCGGGACACAGCAATCAGCCCCAGCATTTT. Its protein product is CASSLAGHSNQPQHF. The rearrangement links TRBV5-1 to TRBJ1-5; tentative D call: TRBD1 (6 bases). Trimming stripped 0 bases from V and 1 base from J, with 8 bases between. Germline V lookup: CDR1 SGHRS, CDR2 YFSETQ. CDR3 length: 15 amino acids. Using reference TRBV5-1 and TRBJ1-5 for the parts outside the CDR3, the full variable domain is KAGVTQTPRYLIKTRGQQVTLSCSPISGHRSVSWYQQTPGQGLQFLFEYFSETQRNKGNFPGRFSGRQFSNSRSEMNVSTLELGDSALYLCASSLAGHSNQPQHFGDGTRLSIL.